This TCR beta chain is from a study of T-cell memory formation after mild COVID-19. Trimming cost V 1 base and J 4 bases, with 14 bases left between them. The CDR3 is 15 amino acids. Germline V CDR1 and CDR2: SGHKS, YYEKEE (reference sequence). TCRdb reprocessed the 5' RACE reads with MiXCR, giving one entry per CDR3 protein. The data contain 90,000 to 130,000 distinct CDR3 sequences, 18% of them singletons. The sample taken for sequencing was PBMCs or a T cell subset sorted from them (not recorded which). The clonotype was recovered from a man aged 18 to 29 who had mild COVID-19 (a few samples of this study predate the infection). Cell type and time point are not known. The rearrangement joins TRBV5-5 to TRBJ1-1, with a weak D call TRBD1 (5 bases). This chain's CDR3 is CASSLLTGAATEAFF. For the CDR3, the DNA is TGTGCCAGCAGCTTGCTGACTGGGGCGGCCACTGAAGCTTTCTTT.